Shown below are 2 T cell receptor beta chains from a single sample sequenced in a study of cytomegalovirus exposure and HLA in healthy donors. Researchers ran the PCR with 60 Vbeta and 13 Jbeta primers. The assay was immunoSEQ multiplex PCR, and TCRdb's table has in-frame clones only and misses some. The sample comprises some 220,000 clones, 78% of which are singletons, and 0.45% to 0.5% rests with the top ten. Sequencing input: PBMCs. All receptors come from a boy between 10 and 17 years old in good health and CMV-seronegative.

V gene TRBV29-1 combines with J gene TRBJ2-3, with a possible D match to TRBD2 (6 bases). The CDR3 is 14 amino acids. Per germline, CDR1 SQVTM and CDR2 ANQGSEA. V gave up 5 bases and J gave up 4 bases, with 16 bases separating them. CDR3 nucleotide sequence: TGCAGCGTTTATGGAGGGGAGCCGGCAGATACGCAGTATTTT. Protein sequence: CSVYGGEPADTQYF.

V gene TRBV19 combines with J gene TRBJ2-6; D is possibly TRBD2 (5 bases). This CDR3 comprises 17 residues. V was pared by 1 base and J by 1 base, with 11 bases between. Germline V gene data show CDR1 as LNHDA and CDR2 as SQIVND (reference sequence). The CDR3 bases are TGTGCCAGTAGTATAGCTTTTCGGACTTCTGGGGCCAACGTCCTGACTTTC. It codes for CASSIAFRTSGANVLTF.